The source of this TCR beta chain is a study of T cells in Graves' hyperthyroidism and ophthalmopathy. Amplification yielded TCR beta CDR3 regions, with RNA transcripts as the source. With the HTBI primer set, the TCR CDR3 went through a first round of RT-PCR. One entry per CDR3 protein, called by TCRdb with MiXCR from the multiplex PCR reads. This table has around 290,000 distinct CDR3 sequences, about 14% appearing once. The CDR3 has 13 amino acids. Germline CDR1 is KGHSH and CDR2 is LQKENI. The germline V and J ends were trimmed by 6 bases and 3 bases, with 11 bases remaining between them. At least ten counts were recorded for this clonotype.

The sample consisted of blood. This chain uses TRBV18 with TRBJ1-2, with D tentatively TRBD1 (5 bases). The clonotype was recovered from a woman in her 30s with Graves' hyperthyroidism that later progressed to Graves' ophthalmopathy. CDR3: CASSTARDYGYTF. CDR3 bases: TGTGCCAGCTCCACCGCCAGGGACTATGGCTACACCTTC. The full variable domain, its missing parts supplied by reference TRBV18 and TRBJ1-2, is NAGVMQNPRHLVRRRGQEARLRCSPMKGHSHVYWYRQLPEEGLKFMVYLQKENIIDESGMPKERFSAEFPKEGPSILRIQQVVRGDSAAYFCASSTARDYGYTFGSGTRLTVV.